This is a list of T cell receptor beta chains from one sample in a study of cytomegalovirus exposure and HLA in healthy donors. Repertoires were generated with immunoSEQ multiplex PCR, while TCRdb's copy carries only in-frame clones and drops some. The repertoire holds approximately 150,000 clones, with over 80% as singletons. Sequencing was done on a sample of PBMCs. The receptors were sampled from a man aged 30-40 years in good health and CMV-seropositive. Each CDR3 is given with its conserved first and last residue. A D gene is named only where the DNA matches it firmly. Not all rows give a size; the values are once, few, many and, for expanded clones, a class.

v_call	d_call	j_call	clone_size	cdr3_aa	cdr3_nt
TRBV5-1	TRBD2	TRBJ2-1	once	CASSPLRRSGGALEQFF	TGCGCCAGCAGCCCCCTAAGGCGGAGCGGGGGGGCCCTTGAGCAGTTCTTC
TRBV9	.	TRBJ1-2	.	CASSVARQTYGYTF	TGTGCCAGCAGCGTAGCAAGACAAACCTATGGCTACACCTTC
TRBV29-1	.	TRBJ1-2	.	CSVEGGGFNYGYTF	TGCAGCGTTGAAGGCGGGGGGTTTAACTATGGCTACACCTTC
TRBV9	TRBD1	TRBJ1-2	once	CASSVGDRNYGYTF	TGTGCCAGCAGCGTAGGGGACAGGAACTATGGCTACACCTTC
TRBV11-3	TRBD2	TRBJ2-2	.	CASSLVGAGGPNTGELFF	TGTGCCAGCAGCTTAGTGGGAGCGGGGGGCCCGAACACCGGGGAGCTGTTTTTT
TRBV4-1	TRBD1	TRBJ1-6	.	CASSQPGTGLTSPLHF	TGCGCCAGCAGCCAGCCCGGGACAGGGCTAACTTCACCCCTCCACTTT
TRBV11-2	.	TRBJ2-6	.	CASSPTSGANVLTF	TGTGCCAGCAGCCCTACCTCTGGGGCCAACGTCCTGACTTTC
TRBV7-6	.	TRBJ2-7	.	CASSLGTAYEQYF	TGTGCCAGCAGCTTAGGGACAGCCTACGAGCAGTACTTC
TRBV4-1	.	TRBJ2-3	.	CASSQALSTDTQYF	TGCGCCAGCAGCCAAGCTCTGAGCACAGATACGCAGTATTTT
TRBV21-1	.	TRBJ1-5	.	CASSKGRENQPQHF	TGTGCCAGCAGCAAAGGCAGGGAAAATCAGCCCCAGCATTTT
TRBV27	.	TRBJ2-3	few	CASRGAFSTDTQYF	TGTGCCAGCAGGGGGGCCTTTAGCACAGATACGCAGTATTTT
TRBV27	.	TRBJ1-6	.	CASSLNRVSNSPLHF	TGTGCCAGCAGTCTAAACCGGGTCTCGAATTCACCCCTCCACTTT
TRBV7-7	.	TRBJ2-5	once	CASSRHRRQETQYF	TGTGCTAGCAGCCGGCACAGGAGACAAGAGACCCAGTACTTC
TRBV15	.	TRBJ2-7	.	CATSREYGGPTYEQYF	TGTGCCACCAGCAGAGAATACGGGGGACCGACCTACGAGCAGTACTTC
TRBV27	.	TRBJ1-2	.	CASTHRDNINYGYTF	TGTGCCAGCACCCATCGGGACAATATTAACTATGGCTACACCTTC
TRBV4-3	TRBD1	TRBJ2-5	.	CASSRLGQQETQYF	TGCGCCAGCAGCCGCTTGGGACAGCAAGAGACCCAGTACTTC
TRBV15	TRBD1	TRBJ1-6	.	CATSSRQGSYNSPLHF	TGTGCCACCAGCAGCAGACAGGGGTCCTATAATTCACCCCTCCACTTT
TRBV5-5	.	TRBJ1-2	few	CASSRQTLNYGYTF	TGTGCCAGCAGCCGACAGACCCTAAACTATGGCTACACCTTC
TRBV5-1	.	TRBJ2-7	.	CASSKDSFNLYEQYF	TGCGCCAGCAGCAAGGACTCATTCAATCTATACGAGCAGTACTTC
TRBV4-3	TRBD1	TRBJ2-7	.	CASSQARQGANEQYF	TGCGCCAGCAGCCAAGCCAGACAGGGGGCGAACGAGCAGTACTTC
TRBV10-3	.	TRBJ2-1	once	CAISESGRRGSYNEQFF	TGTGCCATCAGTGAGTCGGGTAGGAGGGGATCCTACAATGAGCAGTTCTTC
TRBV19	.	TRBJ1-5	.	CASTQRGGGQPQHF	TGTGCCAGTACCCAGAGGGGGGGCGGTCAGCCCCAGCATTTT
TRBV4-1	TRBD1	TRBJ2-2	.	CASSPPVGQGSTGELFF	TGCGCCAGCAGCCCCCCGGTGGGACAGGGTAGCACCGGGGAGCTGTTTTTT
TRBV19	TRBD1	TRBJ2-7	few	CASKKMAGTGGFYEQYF	TGTGCCAGTAAGAAAATGGCCGGGACAGGGGGTTTCTACGAGCAGTACTTC
TRBV6-5	TRBD1	TRBJ2-1	.	CASSFQGVTYNEQFF	TGTGCCAGCAGTTTTCAGGGGGTCACCTACAATGAGCAGTTCTTC
TRBV19	TRBD1	TRBJ2-7	.	CASSGQGGFYEQYF	TGTGCCAGTAGCGGACAGGGGGGCTTCTACGAGCAGTACTTC
TRBV6-5	.	TRBJ2-7	.	CASSYSGYPQLYEQYF	TGTGCCAGCAGTTACTCGGGCTACCCTCAACTCTACGAGCAGTACTTC
TRBV7-6	TRBD1	TRBJ1-5	once	CASSPGTVSNSNQPQHF	TGTGCCAGCAGCCCCGGGACAGTCTCGAATAGCAATCAGCCCCAGCATTTT
TRBV4-1	TRBD1	TRBJ1-1	.	CASSPYRDRGTNTEAFF	TGCGCCAGCAGCCCTTACCGGGACAGGGGAACGAACACTGAAGCTTTCTTT
TRBV5-1	TRBD1	TRBJ2-1	.	CASSLAGQGLVHNEQFF	TGCGCCAGCAGCTTGGCGGGACAGGGCTTGGTTCACAATGAGCAGTTCTTC
TRBV19	.	TRBJ1-2	.	CASSIDTGSEGYTF	TGTGCCAGTAGTATTGATACAGGGTCGGAAGGCTACACCTTC
TRBV6-1	.	TRBJ1-4	.	CASSEVGQLNEKLFF	TGTGCCAGCAGTGAAGTTGGACAGTTGAATGAAAAACTGTTTTTT
TRBV7-8	.	TRBJ1-5	.	CASSQGGQPQHF	TGTGCCAGCAGTCAGGGTGGTCAGCCCCAGCATTTT
TRBV4-1	TRBD2	TRBJ2-1	few	CASSPRRGGADNEQFF	TGCGCCAGCAGCCCTCGGCGCGGGGGGGCCGACAATGAGCAGTTCTTC
TRBV28	.	TRBJ1-1	.	CASTYREPYTEAFF	TGTGCCAGCACCTACAGGGAACCTTACACTGAAGCTTTCTTT
TRBV25-1	.	TRBJ2-7	.	CASSEEGNAYEQYF	TGTGCCAGCAGTGAAGAGGGCAACGCCTACGAGCAGTACTTC
TRBV7-2	.	TRBJ1-2	.	CASSLDTGFYGYTF	TGTGCCAGCAGCTTAGATACAGGGTTTTACGGCTACACCTTC
TRBV6-1	.	TRBJ2-2	few	CASSTYKDGELFF	TGTGCCAGCAGTACATACAAAGACGGGGAGCTGTTTTTT
TRBV19	TRBD1	TRBJ1-1	.	CASSRTGSTEAFF	TGTGCCAGTAGCAGGACAGGGAGTACTGAAGCTTTCTTT
TRBV5-6	.	TRBJ2-4	once	CASSPRSRGKNIQYF	TGTGCCAGCAGCCCGCGCAGCAGGGGAAAAAACATTCAGTACTTC
TRBV11-2	TRBD2	TRBJ2-3	.	CASSYSVAGGSTDTQYF	TGTGCCAGCAGCTACTCGGTAGCGGGGGGAAGCACAGATACGCAGTATTTT
TRBV5-1	TRBD1	TRBJ1-2	.	CASSPQGDGYTF	TGCGCCAGCAGCCCTCAGGGGGATGGCTACACCTTC
TRBV7-8	.	TRBJ2-2	.	CASSPSWSPTTPGELFF	TGTGCCAGCAGCCCCTCGTGGAGTCCTACAACACCCGGGGAGCTGTTTTTT
TRBV9	TRBD2	TRBJ2-3	.	CASSPRTSGLNTQYF	TGTGCCAGCAGCCCGCGGACTAGCGGGCTTAATACGCAGTATTTT
TRBV4-2	.	TRBJ2-5	.	CASSQGTTKETQYF	TGTGCCAGCAGCCAGGGTACGACTAAGGAGACCCAGTACTTC
TRBV7-2	TRBD2	TRBJ2-7	once	CASSPTGTSGGEQYF	TGTGCCAGCAGCCCGACCGGGACTAGCGGGGGCGAGCAGTACTTC
TRBV5-5	TRBD1	TRBJ2-7	.	CASSFPGTGREQYF	TGTGCCAGCAGCTTTCCCGGGACAGGGCGGGAGCAGTACTTC
TRBV5-1	TRBD1	TRBJ1-1	.	CASSLGTGDPEAFF	TGCGCCAGCAGCTTGGGGACAGGGGACCCTGAAGCTTTCTTT
TRBV6-5	.	TRBJ2-1	.	CASVRELGNEQFF	TGTGCCAGCGTGAGGGAGCTGGGGAATGAGCAGTTCTTC
TRBV6-1	.	TRBJ1-3	.	CASSDGYHSGNTIYF	TGTGCCAGCAGTGACGGGTACCACTCTGGAAACACCATATATTTT
TRBV18	TRBD2	TRBJ2-5	.	CASSPQKTSGGEETQYF	TGTGCCAGCTCACCACAGAAGACTAGCGGGGGGGAGGAGACCCAGTACTTC
TRBV6-6	TRBD1	TRBJ2-1	.	CASSIPGQGISEQFF	TGTGCCAGCAGCATCCCGGGACAGGGGATAAGTGAGCAGTTCTTC
TRBV4-1	TRBD1	TRBJ1-5	.	CASSQRQGGSGNQPQHF	TGCGCCAGCAGCCAAAGACAGGGTGGCTCCGGCAATCAGCCCCAGCATTTT
TRBV6-5	TRBD1	TRBJ1-2	.	CASRTGRNYGYTF	TGTGCCAGCCGGACAGGGAGGAACTATGGCTACACCTTC
TRBV5-6	.	TRBJ2-1	.	CASSLIANEQFF	TGTGCCAGCAGCTTGATAGCGAATGAGCAGTTCTTC